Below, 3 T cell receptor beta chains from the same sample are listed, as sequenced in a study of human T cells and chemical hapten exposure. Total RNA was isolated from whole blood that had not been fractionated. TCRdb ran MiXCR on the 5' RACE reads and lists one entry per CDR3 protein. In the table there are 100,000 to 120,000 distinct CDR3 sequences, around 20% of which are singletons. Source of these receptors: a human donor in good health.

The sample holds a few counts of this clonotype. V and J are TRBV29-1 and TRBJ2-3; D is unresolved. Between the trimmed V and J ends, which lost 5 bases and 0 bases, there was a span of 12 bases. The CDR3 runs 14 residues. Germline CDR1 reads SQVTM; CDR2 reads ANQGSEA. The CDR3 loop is CSVRWRSSTDTQYF. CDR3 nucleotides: TGCAGCGTTCGGTGGCGGTCCAGCACAGATACGCAGTATTTT.

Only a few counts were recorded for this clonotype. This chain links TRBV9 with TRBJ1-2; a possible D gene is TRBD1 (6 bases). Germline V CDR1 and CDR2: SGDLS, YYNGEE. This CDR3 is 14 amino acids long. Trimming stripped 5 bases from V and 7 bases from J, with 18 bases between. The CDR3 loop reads CASRAQGAYSGYTF. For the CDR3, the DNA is TGTGCCAGCAGGGCACAGGGAGCTTACAGTGGCTACACCTTC.

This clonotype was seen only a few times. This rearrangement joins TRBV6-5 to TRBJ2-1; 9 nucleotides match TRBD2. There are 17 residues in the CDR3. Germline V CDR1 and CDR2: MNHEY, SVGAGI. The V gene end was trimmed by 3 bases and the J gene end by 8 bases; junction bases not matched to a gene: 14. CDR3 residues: CASSYLDPGGRVDEQFF. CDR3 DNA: TGTGCCAGCAGTTATCTGGACCCTGGCGGGAGGGTAGATGAGCAGTTCTTC.